A single sample is the source of the 20 T cell receptor beta chains below, sequenced in a study of graft-versus-host responses after intestinal transplantation. Method: immunoSEQ multiplex PCR; TCRdb's copy keeps in-frame clones and lacks some. The sample lists roughly 9,700 clones, approximately 31% seen once, with 5.3% in the top ten. The sequencing used alloreactive CD4+ T cells from a mixed lymphocyte reaction culture, collected before transplantation. Subset specified: CFSE-low proliferating T cells sorted from roughly 6-day pre-transplant mixed lymphocyte reaction (GvH or HvG direction). Source of these receptors: a human patient who was an organ donor for intestinal transplantation.

V and J are TRBV18 and TRBJ1-2, with a tentative D call TRBD1 (5 bases). This CDR3 has 15 amino acids. The V end lost 2 bases, the J end lost 7 bases, and 17 bases lay between the germline ends. Germline lookup yields CDR1 KGHSH and CDR2 LQKENI. The CDR3 nucleotides are TGTGCCAGCTCACCATCCAGGGCGCCCCTTGCTGGCTACACCTTC. It encodes CASSPSRAPLAGYTF.

This clone has only a few counts. V and J are TRBV7-9 and TRBJ1-2; no reliable D call. V was cut by 1 base and J by 3 bases, with 12 bases left in between. The CDR3 length is 15 residues. Germline V CDR1 and CDR2: SEHNR, FQNEAQ (reference sequence). The CDR3 DNA follows: TGTGCCAGCAGCTTAGACCAGCTCTCGCACTATGGCTACACCTTC. It encodes CASSLDQLSHYGYTF.

A few counts support this clone. The V call is TRBV5-1, the J call TRBJ2-2; D is possibly TRBD1 or TRBD2 (5 bases each). The germline V gene has CDR1 SGHRS and CDR2 YFSETQ. Trimming stripped 1 base from V and 3 bases from J, with 10 bases between. There are 15 residues in the CDR3. The CDR3 loop reads CASSLWDGHTGELFF. CDR3 DNA sequence: TGCGCCAGCAGCTTGTGGGACGGACACACCGGGGAGCTGTTTTTT.

The V gene is TRBV6-1, the J gene TRBJ2-5, with D perhaps matching TRBD1 (6 bases). CDR3 length: 13 residues. From germline, CDR1 is MNHNS and CDR2 SASEGT. The V end lost 6 bases, the J end lost 1 base, and 9 bases lay between the germline ends. The CDR3: CASRRTVQETQYF. The CDR3 DNA reads as TGTGCCAGCAGGAGGACAGTCCAAGAGACCCAGTACTTC.

V and J are TRBV19 and TRBJ2-7, with 8 bases fitting TRBD1. The CDR3 totals 11 residues. The trim removed 5 bases at V and 6 bases at J, leaving 0 bases unmatched. In germline, CDR1 is LNHDA, CDR2 SQIVND (reference sequence). The CDR3 region is CASSDRGEQYF. For the CDR3, the DNA is TGTGCCAGTAGTGACAGGGGCGAGCAGTACTTC. The full variable domain, rest sourced from reference TRBV19 and TRBJ2-7, is DGGITQSPKYLFRKEGQNVTLSCEQNLNHDAMYWYRQDPGQGLRLIYYSQIVNDFQKGDIAEGYSVSREKKESFPLTVTSAQKNPTAFYLCASSDRGEQYFGPGTRLTVT.

Only a few counts were recorded for this clone. This chain links TRBV30 with TRBJ2-7; D gene ambiguous. The CDR3 extends over 12 amino acids. From germline, CDR1 is GTSNPN and CDR2 SVGIG (reference sequence). As DNA, the CDR3 is TGTGCAGCCCGTCGCGATTCCTACGAGCAGTACTTC. The encoded protein is CAARRDSYEQYF.

As to this clone: This may be a read error, as it is one base from a much larger clone. The V and J genes are TRBV6-5 and TRBJ1-2; D uncertain. The CDR3 runs 12 residues. Germline values: CDR1 MNHEY, CDR2 SVGAGI. With 2 bases removed from V and 1 base from J, the gap between germline ends came to 2 bases. CDR3 bases: TGTGCCAGCAGTTACAATAACTATGGCTACACCTTC. The encoded protein is CASSYNNYGYTF.

The chain has TRBV4-2 and TRBJ2-1, with D perhaps TRBD1 or TRBD2 (5 bases each). Germline V gene lookup returns CDR1 LGHNA and CDR2 YNFKEQ. The CDR3 extends over 13 amino acids. The ends were cut back, 4 bases at V and 8 bases at J, with 12 bases in the middle. The CDR3 sequence: CASSPGPLDEQFF. Here the CDR3 DNA reads TGTGCCAGCAGCCCGGGGCCCCTTGATGAGCAGTTCTTC.

This clone rates as medium-sized. The genes are TRBV15 and TRBJ2-1; 7 nucleotides align to TRBD1. J was trimmed by 2 bases and V by 4 bases; bases with no gene match: 2. Germline V gene sequence: CDR1 LNHNV, CDR2 YYDKDF (reference sequence). This CDR3 contains 14 residues. CDR3 loop: CATSIGTAYNEQFF. In nucleotides, the CDR3 is TGTGCCACCAGCATCGGGACAGCCTACAATGAGCAGTTCTTC.

This clone turned up a few times. CDR3 sequence: CASSLVVIPYNSPLHF. As DNA, the CDR3 is TGTGCCAGCAGCTTAGTTGTTATACCGTATAATTCACCCCTCCACTTT. This rearrangement joins TRBV11-3 to TRBJ1-6; D gene unclear. Germline CDR1 reads SGHNT; CDR2 reads YENEEA. The CDR3 sequence is 16 residues long. The V gene lost 1 base and the J gene lost 4 bases, with 11 bases spanning the gap.

This clone occurred a few times. The chain employs TRBV7-8 and TRBJ2-3; tentatively, D is TRBD2 (6 bases). The CDR3 runs to 16 residues. Germline CDR1 and CDR2: SGHVS and FQNEAQ. Trimming shortened V by 5 bases and J by 3 bases, and 18 bases separated the two germline ends. The CDR3 loop reads CASSLEEGMRTDTQYF. The CDR3 region has the DNA TGTGCCAGCAGCCTAGAGGAGGGAATGAGGACAGATACGCAGTATTTT.

This clone was recorded a few times. The chain uses TRBV30 and TRBJ1-4; 7 nucleotides align to TRBD1. V was clipped by 8 bases and J by 0 bases; unmatched bases: 12. This CDR3 spans 16 amino acids. CDR1 and CDR2 from the germline V gene are GTSNPN and SVGIG (reference sequence). Written as DNA, the CDR3 is TGTGCCGGGCTAGTTTCCCAGGGGGCAACTAATGAAAAACTGTTTTTT. It is translated as CAGLVSQGATNEKLFF.

This chain connects TRBV7-9 to TRBJ1-1; 9 bases fit TRBD1. Trimming at V came to 4 bases and at J to 5 bases, leaving 2 bases not matched to a gene. In germline, CDR1 is SEHNR, CDR2 FQNEAQ (reference sequence). CDR3 length: 13 amino acids. DNA of the CDR3: TGTGCCAGCAGCTCGGGACAGGGAACTGAAGCTTTCTTT. Its translation: CASSSGQGTEAFF.

This clone is classed as medium-sized. The chain uses TRBV4-2 and TRBJ2-3; D remains unclear. V shed 6 bases and J shed 0 bases, with 1 base lying between them. In germline, CDR1 is LGHNA, CDR2 YNFKEQ. This CDR3 comprises 11 residues. The CDR3 DNA is TGTGCCAGCAGTAGCACAGATACGCAGTATTTT. The encoded protein is CASSSTDTQYF.

This clone was detected a few times. The J gene is TRBJ1-2, the V gene TRBV5-4; D call uncertain. This CDR3 region has 14 residues. V was trimmed by 5 bases and J by 0 bases, leaving 11 bases between them. The germline V gene has CDR1 SGHNT and CDR2 YYREEE (reference sequence). The CDR3 coding sequence is TGTGCCAGCAGGCCTGCGTCCGCTAACTATGGCTACACCTTC. This encodes CASRPASANYGYTF. The whole variable domain, remainder taken from reference TRBV5-4 and TRBJ1-2, is ETGVTQSPTHLIKTRGQQVTLRCSSQSGHNTVSWYQQALGQGPQFIFQYYREEENGRGNFPPRFSGLQFPNYSSELNVNALELDDSALYLCASRPASANYGYTFGSGTRLTVV.

This clone was seen a handful of times. This chain joins TRBV6-1 and TRBJ2-7, with a possible D match to TRBD2 (5 bases). Trimming left V 8 bases short and J 1 base short, with 9 bases between. The length of the CDR3 is 12 residues. Germline V gives CDR1 MNHNS, CDR2 SASEGT. The CDR3 loop reads CASGRGSYEQYF. The DNA of the CDR3 is TGTGCCAGCGGACGGGGTTCCTACGAGCAGTACTTC.

A few counts support this clone. The V and J genes are TRBV10-2 and TRBJ2-4; TRBD2 agrees at 13 bases. This CDR3 spans 16 amino acids. CDR1 is WSHSY, CDR2 SAAADI, per germline. V shed 5 bases and J 1 base; nucleotides not matched to a gene: 2. DNA for the CDR3: TGCGCCAGCAGTACTAGCGGGGGGGCCGCCAAAAACATTCAGTACTTC. Encoded protein: CASSTSGGAAKNIQYF.

CDR3 bases: TGCGCCAGCAGCTTCAGGGAAACTAACTATGGCTACACCTTC. Translated, it gives CASSFRETNYGYTF. The V call is TRBV5-1, the J call TRBJ1-2; TRBD1 is a possible D gene (5 bases). V shed 2 bases and J shed 0 bases, with 8 bases lying between them. This CDR3 is built from 14 residues. Germline CDR1 is SGHRS and CDR2 is YFSETQ.

The chain has TRBV7-3 and TRBJ2-1; no reliable D call. Germline values: CDR1 SGHTA, CDR2 FQGTGA. Trimming stripped 5 bases from V and 6 bases from J, with 8 bases between. CDR3 length equals 12 residues. CDR3 DNA sequence: TGTGCCAGCAGCCAACACGGCAATGAGCAGTTCTTC. Protein sequence: CASSQHGNEQFF.

This clone was observed a few times. The CDR3 sequence: CASSLGSSGNTIYF. In DNA, the CDR3 is TGCGCCAGCAGCTTGGGGAGCTCTGGAAACACCATATATTTT. The chain has TRBV5-1 and TRBJ1-3; D gene ambiguous. V dropped 0 bases and J dropped 0 bases, with 4 bases sitting between them. Germline lookup yields CDR1 SGHRS and CDR2 YFSETQ. The CDR3 contains 14 residues.